The T cell receptor beta chain under discussion was sequenced for a study of OX40 agonist ivuxolimab in advanced cancers. The overall study: In this trial design, patients received ivuxolimab intravenously at 0.01 to 10 mg/kg every 2 weeks.

Comments on this clone: Its antigen is as yet unknown.

General observations from the study: Individuals who were partial responders at 0.1-3.0 mg/kg had clonal expansion that ranked among the lowest. The specificity for antigen of the expanded peripheral T cells was not determined.

Assay used: immunoSEQ multiplex PCR; TCRdb lists only in-frame clones, some missing. Among about 26,000 clones listed, around nine tenths were seen once. The trim removed 1 base at V and 0 bases at J, leaving 3 bases unmatched. The CDR3 extends over 15 amino acids. CDR1 and CDR2 from the germline V gene are LNHDA and SQIVND (reference sequence). Sequencing was performed on CD4+ or CD8+ T cells sorted from blood, taken in a trial of the OX40 agonist ivuxolimab. The V call is TRBV19, the J call TRBJ2-7; 7 positions agree with TRBD1. The sequence came from an adult with an advanced solid tumor such as melanoma, head and neck, liver or kidney cancer. Here the CDR3 reads CASSIGRGSSYEQYF. The CDR3 nucleotides are TGTGCCAGTAGTATAGGCAGGGGGAGCTCCTACGAGCAGTACTTC.